The TCR beta chain described here comes from a study of cytomegalovirus exposure and HLA in healthy donors. Study-wide background: The early release's HLA-typed donors yielded some 85 million unique TCRs.

The CDR3 sequence is 15 residues long. Unmatched junction bases numbered 11, after V lost 4 bases and J lost 5 bases. Germline CDR1 reads SGDLS; CDR2 reads YYNGEE. Points on this clone: Its cognate antigen is unknown.

Study outcomes and limitations: Earlier findings revealed that most TCR beta V segments proved productive either about 87% or about 30% of the time. Later analysis reportedly placed an Asian-associated ancestry cluster below the roughly 700-donor mean in N-insertions.

Use of 60 Vbeta and 13 Jbeta primers characterized the PCR. Produced via immunoSEQ multiplex PCR; TCRdb's table is partial and in-frame only. The data contain under 250,000 clones, 65% to 80% of them singletons. The chain uses TRBV9 and TRBJ2-7, with 8 bases lining up with TRBD2. Sequencing was performed on PBMCs. The receptor comes from a man aged 50 to 59 in good health and CMV-seronegative. CDR3 residues: CASSPPGGGPNEQYF. DNA of the CDR3: TGTGCCAGCAGCCCCCCAGGCGGGGGGCCCAACGAGCAGTACTTC.